This is a list of T cell receptor beta chains from one sample in a study of T cell responses to AZD1222 COVID-19 vaccine. Assay: immunoSEQ multiplex PCR; the TCRdb copy retains only in-frame clones and omits some. The data hold approximately 110,000 clones, with around 89% observed a single time. Source: peripheral blood, taken on day 0 of AZD1222 vaccination. The receptors here all came from an adult in good health. The CDR3 runs from the conserved cysteine through the conserved F or W. Each record gives: clone size, V gene, D gene, J gene, CDR3 protein, CDR3 DNA. The D gene is left open where the match is weak. Size values are once, few and many counts, or a class for expanded clones, and some rows have none.

abundance: once
v_gene: TRBV6-5
d_gene: TRBD2
j_gene: TRBJ2-1
CDR3aa: CASNWGGNDEQFF
CDR3nt: TGTGCCAGCAACTGGGGGGGTAACGATGAGCAGTTCTTC

abundance: -
v_gene: TRBV3-1/TRBV3-2
d_gene: -
j_gene: TRBJ2-2
CDR3aa: CASSRPAGELFF
CDR3nt: TGTGCCAGCAGCCGCCCCGCCGGGGAGCTGTTTTTT

abundance: -
v_gene: TRBV28
d_gene: TRBD1
j_gene: TRBJ2-2
CDR3aa: CASSFFSRGRLQSWELFF
CDR3nt: TGTGCCAGCAGTTTCTTTTCCAGGGGGCGATTGCAGTCATGGGAGCTGTTTTTT

abundance: -
v_gene: TRBV5-4
d_gene: -
j_gene: TRBJ2-1
CDR3aa: CASSLYNRNEQFF
CDR3nt: TGTGCCAGCAGCTTGTATAATCGGAATGAGCAGTTCTTC

abundance: -
v_gene: TRBV6-2/TRBV6-3
d_gene: -
j_gene: TRBJ2-6
CDR3aa: CASSKRNDDISGANVLTF
CDR3nt: TGTGCCAGCAGTAAACGTAACGACGACATCTCTGGGGCCAACGTCCTGACTTTC

abundance: -
v_gene: TRBV7-9
d_gene: -
j_gene: TRBJ2-2
CDR3aa: CASTPTANTGELFF
CDR3nt: TGTGCCAGCACCCCGACCGCGAACACCGGGGAGCTGTTTTTT

abundance: -
v_gene: TRBV25-1
d_gene: TRBD2
j_gene: TRBJ2-7
CDR3aa: CASSVPGRDHEQYF
CDR3nt: TGTGCCAGCAGTGTCCCAGGGAGGGACCACGAGCAGTACTTC

abundance: -
v_gene: TRBV5-1
d_gene: -
j_gene: TRBJ1-4
CDR3aa: CASSLAWSGDEKLFF
CDR3nt: TGCGCCAGCAGCTTGGCCTGGTCGGGGGATGAAAAACTGTTTTTT

abundance: -
v_gene: TRBV4-1
d_gene: -
j_gene: TRBJ1-6
CDR3aa: CASSQEVASGNSPLHF
CDR3nt: TGCGCCAGCAGCCAAGAGGTGGCGTCGGGGAACTCACCCCTCCACTTT

abundance: -
v_gene: TRBV7-9
d_gene: -
j_gene: TRBJ2-7
CDR3aa: CASSRPGTGEQYF
CDR3nt: TGTGCCAGCAGCCGGCCCGGGACCGGCGAGCAGTACTTC

abundance: -
v_gene: TRBV12-3/TRBV12-4
d_gene: TRBD2
j_gene: TRBJ2-7
CDR3aa: CASSRGGYEQYF
CDR3nt: TGTGCCAGCAGTCGGGGGGGCTACGAGCAGTACTTC

abundance: few
v_gene: TRBV28
d_gene: TRBD1
j_gene: TRBJ1-2
CDR3aa: CASRRRWDRVYGYTF
CDR3nt: TGTGCCAGCAGGCGTCGGTGGGACAGGGTCTATGGCTACACCTTC

abundance: -
v_gene: TRBV11-2
d_gene: -
j_gene: TRBJ2-7
CDR3aa: CASSSGTQGISYEQYF
CDR3nt: TGTGCCAGCAGCTCCGGGACCCAGGGGATATCCTACGAGCAGTACTTC

abundance: -
v_gene: TRBV19
d_gene: TRBD2
j_gene: TRBJ2-3
CDR3aa: CASSTGGRGPDTQYF
CDR3nt: TGTGCCAGTAGTACCGGGGGGAGGGGCCCAGATACGCAGTATTTT

abundance: -
v_gene: TRBV10-2
d_gene: -
j_gene: TRBJ2-2
CDR3aa: CASKQGEAGGELFF
CDR3nt: TGCGCCAGCAAGCAGGGGGAGGCCGGCGGGGAGCTGTTTTTT

abundance: once
v_gene: TRBV5-4
d_gene: -
j_gene: TRBJ2-1
CDR3aa: CASSPDGGAYNEQFF
CDR3nt: TGTGCCAGCAGCCCTGATGGCGGGGCCTACAATGAGCAGTTCTTC

abundance: once
v_gene: TRBV4-1
d_gene: -
j_gene: TRBJ2-7
CDR3aa: CASSQEGGGRSASYEQYF
CDR3nt: TGCGCCAGCAGCCAAGAGGGCGGAGGCAGGTCCGCCTCCTACGAGCAGTACTTC

abundance: -
v_gene: TRBV18
d_gene: TRBD1
j_gene: TRBJ2-2
CDR3aa: CASSPSRGPGELFF
CDR3nt: TGTGCCAGCTCACCCTCCAGGGGGCCCGGGGAGCTGTTTTTT

abundance: -
v_gene: TRBV4-1
d_gene: TRBD2
j_gene: TRBJ2-1
CDR3aa: CASSLGLAGNAYNEQFF
CDR3nt: TGCGCCAGCAGCCTAGGACTAGCGGGAAACGCATACAATGAGCAGTTCTTC

abundance: -
v_gene: TRBV7-3
d_gene: -
j_gene: TRBJ2-7
CDR3aa: CASRKTASSSYEQYF
CDR3nt: TGTGCCAGCAGGAAAACGGCCAGCAGCTCCTACGAGCAGTACTTC

abundance: once
v_gene: TRBV7-9
d_gene: TRBD1
j_gene: TRBJ2-7
CDR3aa: CASSLASGQGHYEQYF
CDR3nt: TGTGCCAGCAGCTTAGCGTCCGGACAGGGGCACTACGAGCAGTACTTC

abundance: -
v_gene: TRBV10-3
d_gene: -
j_gene: TRBJ1-2
CDR3aa: CAISPPGDYGYTF
CDR3nt: TGTGCCATCAGTCCACCGGGAGATTATGGCTACACCTTC

abundance: -
v_gene: TRBV14
d_gene: -
j_gene: TRBJ2-7
CDR3aa: CASSPPIGYEQYF
CDR3nt: TGTGCCAGCAGCCCGCCAATAGGCTACGAGCAGTACTTC

abundance: -
v_gene: TRBV4-1
d_gene: TRBD2
j_gene: TRBJ2-1
CDR3aa: CASSPILLAATYNEQFF
CDR3nt: TGCGCCAGCAGCCCTATTCTCCTAGCGGCAACCTACAATGAGCAGTTCTTC

abundance: -
v_gene: TRBV19
d_gene: TRBD2
j_gene: TRBJ2-1
CDR3aa: CASRSERGFHEQFF
CDR3nt: TGTGCCAGTAGATCAGAGCGGGGTTTCCATGAGCAGTTCTTC

abundance: -
v_gene: TRBV9
d_gene: -
j_gene: TRBJ2-2
CDR3aa: CASSVGSSTTGELFF
CDR3nt: TGTGCCAGCAGCGTAGGTAGCAGCACCACCGGGGAGCTGTTTTTT

abundance: -
v_gene: TRBV28
d_gene: -
j_gene: TRBJ1-2
CDR3aa: CASSSLLRRESNYGYTF
CDR3nt: TGTGCCAGCAGTTCCCTACTTCGACGGGAATCTAACTATGGCTACACCTTC

abundance: -
v_gene: TRBV4-2
d_gene: TRBD1
j_gene: TRBJ2-7
CDR3aa: CASSSRTGGYEQYF
CDR3nt: TGTGCCAGCAGCTCCCGGACAGGGGGCTATGAGCAGTACTTC